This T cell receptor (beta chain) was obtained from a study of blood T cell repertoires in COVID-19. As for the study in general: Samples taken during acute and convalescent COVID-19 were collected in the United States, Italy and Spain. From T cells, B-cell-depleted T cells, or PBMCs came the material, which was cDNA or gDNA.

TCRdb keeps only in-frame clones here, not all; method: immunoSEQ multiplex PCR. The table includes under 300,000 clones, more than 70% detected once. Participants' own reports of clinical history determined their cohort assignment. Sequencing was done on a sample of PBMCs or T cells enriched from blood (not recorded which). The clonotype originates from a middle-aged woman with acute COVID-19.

The chain's CDR3 is CASSIRKRNTEAFF. CDR3 bases: TGTGCCAGCAGTATAAGGAAGCGGAACACTGAAGCTTTCTTT. This chain links TRBV28 with TRBJ1-1; D unclear. The V gene's germline CDR1 is MDHEN and CDR2 SYDVKM. This CDR3 spans 14 amino acids. Trimming pared 5 bases from V and 1 base from J, leaving 11 bases between.